This T cell receptor (beta chain) was retrieved from a study of OX40 agonist ivuxolimab in advanced cancers. Study context: Intravenous ivuxolimab at 0.01 to 10 mg/kg was given to patients every 2 weeks. Partial responses were observed in three patients, of whom one had hepatocellular carcinoma and two had cutaneous melanoma. Whole-study results and caveats: The investigators did not determine what antigen specificity the expanded peripheral T cells had.

With respect to this clone: The antigen is undetermined.

Libraries were prepared by immunoSEQ multiplex PCR; TCRdb keeps only in-frame clonotypes and omits some of them. The table includes under 50,000 clones, 80% to 90% detected once. V lost 7 bases and J lost 0, with 7 bases in between. Germline loops: CDR1 MNHNS, CDR2 SASEGT. The length of the CDR3 is 13 residues. A history of autoimmune disease or systemic immunosuppression excluded patients. The starting material was CD4+ or CD8+ T cells sorted from blood, obtained in a trial of the OX40 agonist ivuxolimab. This sequence joins TRBV6-1 and TRBJ1-5; no clear D gene. This clonotype originated in an adult with an advanced solid tumor such as melanoma, head and neck, liver or kidney cancer. DNA of the CDR3: TGTGCCAGCACGAGTACTAGCAATCAGCCCCAGCATTTT. Its protein product is CASTSTSNQPQHF.